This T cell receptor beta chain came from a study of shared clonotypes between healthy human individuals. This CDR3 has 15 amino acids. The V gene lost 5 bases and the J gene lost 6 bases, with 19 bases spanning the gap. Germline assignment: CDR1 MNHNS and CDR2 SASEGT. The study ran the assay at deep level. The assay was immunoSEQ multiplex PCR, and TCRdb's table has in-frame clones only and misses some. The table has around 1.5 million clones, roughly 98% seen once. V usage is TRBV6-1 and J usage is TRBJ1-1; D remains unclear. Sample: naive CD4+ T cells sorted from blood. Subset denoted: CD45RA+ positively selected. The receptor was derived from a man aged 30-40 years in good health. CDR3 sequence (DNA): TGTGCCAGCAGTCTAGAACAGACCCTTATTGCTGAAGCTTTCTTT. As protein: CASSLEQTLIAEAFF.